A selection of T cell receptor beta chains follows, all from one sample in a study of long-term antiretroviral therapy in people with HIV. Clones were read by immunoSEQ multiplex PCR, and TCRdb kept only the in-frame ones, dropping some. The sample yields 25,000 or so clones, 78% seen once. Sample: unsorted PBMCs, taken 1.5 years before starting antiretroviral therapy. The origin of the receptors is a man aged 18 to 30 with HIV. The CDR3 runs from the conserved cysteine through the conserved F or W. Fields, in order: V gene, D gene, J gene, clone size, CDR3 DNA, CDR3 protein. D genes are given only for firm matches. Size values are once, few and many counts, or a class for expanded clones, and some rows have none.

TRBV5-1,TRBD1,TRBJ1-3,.,TGCGCCAGCAGCTTGGCAGGGACAGGGGTTGGAAACACCATATATTTT,CASSLAGTGVGNTIYF
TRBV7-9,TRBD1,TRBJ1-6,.,TGTGCCAGCAGCTTAAAGGGGGCACAGTCACCCCTCCACTTT,CASSLKGAQSPLHF
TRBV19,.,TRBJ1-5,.,TGTGCCAGTAGTATAGGGGCAGGGAGCAGCAATCAGCCCCAGCATTTT,CASSIGAGSSNQPQHF
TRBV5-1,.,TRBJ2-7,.,TGCGCCAGCAGCTTCAACGGAGGGGTCTACGAGCAGTACTTC,CASSFNGGVYEQYF
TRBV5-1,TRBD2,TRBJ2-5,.,TGCGCCAGCAGCTTCAGCGGGGTCGGGCAAGAGACCCAGTACTTC,CASSFSGVGQETQYF
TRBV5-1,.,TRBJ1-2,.,TGCGCCAGCAGTCTTGGGGCCTCTAACTATGGCTACACCTTC,CASSLGASNYGYTF
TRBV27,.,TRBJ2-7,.,TGTGCCAGCAAGGGCAGGGGCTACGAGCAGTACTTC,CASKGRGYEQYF
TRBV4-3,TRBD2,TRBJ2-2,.,TGCGCCAGCAGCCAAGATCGAGGCGGGAGGAACACCGGGGAGCTGTTTTTT,CASSQDRGGRNTGELFF
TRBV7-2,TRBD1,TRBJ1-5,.,TGTGCCAGCAGCCGTCTAGGACAGGGCTCAAATCAGCCCCAGCATTTT,CASSRLGQGSNQPQHF
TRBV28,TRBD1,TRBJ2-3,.,TGTGCCAGCAGTTTACAAGACAGGGAACTCACAGATACGCAGTATTTT,CASSLQDRELTDTQYF
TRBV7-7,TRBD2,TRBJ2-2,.,TGTGCTAGCAGCTTAGCGGGGGGAACCGGGGAGCTGTTTTTT,CASSLAGGTGELFF
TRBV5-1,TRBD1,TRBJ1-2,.,TGCGCCAGCAGCCCGTGGACAGGAACTAACTATGGCTACACCTTC,CASSPWTGTNYGYTF
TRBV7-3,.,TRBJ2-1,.,TGTGCCAGCAGCACACTCGGGGCGGGGAAGCAGTTCTTC,CASSTLGAGKQFF
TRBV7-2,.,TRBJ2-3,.,TGTGCCAGCAGCTTAAAGAGGGGCGATACGCAGTATTTT,CASSLKRGDTQYF
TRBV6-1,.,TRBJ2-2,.,TGTGCCAGCAGTGATGGTTCCCGGGGCACCGGGGAGCTGTTTTTT,CASSDGSRGTGELFF
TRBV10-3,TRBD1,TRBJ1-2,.,TGTGCCATCAGTGCAGGGGACAGAAACTATGGCTACACCTTC,CAISAGDRNYGYTF
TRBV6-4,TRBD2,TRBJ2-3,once,TGTGCCAGCAGTGCCGTATCTAGCGGGGGACCGGATACGCAGTATTTT,CASSAVSSGGPDTQYF
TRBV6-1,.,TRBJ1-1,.,TGTGCCAGCAGTGAGTTCGGAGTGAACACTGAAGCTTTCTTT,CASSEFGVNTEAFF
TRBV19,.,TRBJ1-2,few,TGTGCCAGTAGTATAGGAGGGCAGAACTATGGCTACACCTTC,CASSIGGQNYGYTF
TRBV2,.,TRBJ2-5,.,TGTGCCAGCAGTGAAGCGCAAACAGTGGAGTACTTC,CASSEAQTVEYF
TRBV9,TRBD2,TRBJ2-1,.,TGTGCCAGCAGCGCCCGACTAGCGGGAGGCCACCATGAGCAGTTCTTC,CASSARLAGGHHEQFF
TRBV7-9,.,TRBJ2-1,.,TGTGCCAGCAGCTTAAGCTCCCCCGGCGATGAGCAGTTCTTC,CASSLSSPGDEQFF
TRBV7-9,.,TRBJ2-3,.,TGTGCCAGCAGCTCCGAAACGTTTCCAGATACGCAGTATTTT,CASSSETFPDTQYF
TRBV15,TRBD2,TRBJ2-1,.,TGTGCCACCAGCAGAGGGGGGGGTTTAGACAATGAGCAGTTCTTC,CATSRGGGLDNEQFF
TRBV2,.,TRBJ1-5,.,TGTGCCAGCAGTGCGGATCTCGGGAGCAATCAGCCCCAGCATTTT,CASSADLGSNQPQHF
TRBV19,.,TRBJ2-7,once,TGTGCCAGTAGTATAGGGTTCGGGCAGGCCGAGCAGTACTTC,CASSIGFGQAEQYF
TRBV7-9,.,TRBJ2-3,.,TGTGCCAGCAGCTTGCCACAACGCACAGATACGCAGTATTTT,CASSLPQRTDTQYF
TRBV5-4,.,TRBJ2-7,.,TGTGCCAGCAGCTTTTCGGGCGGGACCCACGAGCAGTACTTC,CASSFSGGTHEQYF